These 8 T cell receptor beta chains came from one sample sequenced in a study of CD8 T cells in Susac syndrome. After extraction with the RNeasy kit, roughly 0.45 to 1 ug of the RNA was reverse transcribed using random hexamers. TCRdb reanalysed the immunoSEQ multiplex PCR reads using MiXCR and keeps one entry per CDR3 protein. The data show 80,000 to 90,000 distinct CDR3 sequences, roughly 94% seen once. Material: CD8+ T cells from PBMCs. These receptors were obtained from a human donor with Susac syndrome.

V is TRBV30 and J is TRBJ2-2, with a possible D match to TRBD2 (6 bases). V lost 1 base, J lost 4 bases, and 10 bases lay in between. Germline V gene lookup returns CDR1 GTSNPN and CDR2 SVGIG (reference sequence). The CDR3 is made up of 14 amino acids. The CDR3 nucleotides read TGTGCCTGGAGTGAGGGACTCCTCACCGGGGAGCTGTTTTTT. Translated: CAWSEGLLTGELFF.

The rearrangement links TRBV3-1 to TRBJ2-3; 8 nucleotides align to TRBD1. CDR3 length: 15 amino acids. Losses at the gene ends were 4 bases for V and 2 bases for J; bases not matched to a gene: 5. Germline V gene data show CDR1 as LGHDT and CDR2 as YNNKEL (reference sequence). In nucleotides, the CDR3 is TGTGCCAGCAGCCTCCTGACAGGGGCCACAGATACGCAGTATTTT. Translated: CASSLLTGATDTQYF.

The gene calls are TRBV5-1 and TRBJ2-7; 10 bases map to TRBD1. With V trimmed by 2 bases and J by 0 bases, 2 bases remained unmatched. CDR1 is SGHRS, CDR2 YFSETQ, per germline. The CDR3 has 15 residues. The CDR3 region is CASSLRDRGSYEQYF. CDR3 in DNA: TGCGCCAGCAGCTTAAGGGACAGGGGCTCCTACGAGCAGTACTTC.

The CDR3 protein is CASSLPGESYEQYF. The CDR3, as DNA: TGTGCCAGCAGCCTACCGGGGGAAAGCTACGAGCAGTACTTC. V is TRBV9 and J is TRBJ2-7, with D tentatively TRBD2 (6 bases). The V gene lost 4 bases and the J gene lost 3 bases, with 14 bases spanning the gap. Germline V CDR1 and CDR2: SGDLS, YYNGEE. The CDR3 has 14 amino acids.

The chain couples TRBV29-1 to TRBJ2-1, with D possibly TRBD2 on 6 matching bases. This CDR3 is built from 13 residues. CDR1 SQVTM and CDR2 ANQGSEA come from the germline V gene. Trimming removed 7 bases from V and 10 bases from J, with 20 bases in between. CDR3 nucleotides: TGCAGCGCCTACAGCGGGCTAGCAGAAGAGCAGTTCTTC. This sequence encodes CSAYSGLAEEQFF.

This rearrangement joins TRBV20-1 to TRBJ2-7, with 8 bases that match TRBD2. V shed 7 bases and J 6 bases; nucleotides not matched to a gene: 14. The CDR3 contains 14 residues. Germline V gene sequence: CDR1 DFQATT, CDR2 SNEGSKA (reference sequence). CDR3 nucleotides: TGCAGTGTTCTAGAGATAGTAGCGGGACTCGAGCAGTACTTC. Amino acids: CSVLEIVAGLEQYF.

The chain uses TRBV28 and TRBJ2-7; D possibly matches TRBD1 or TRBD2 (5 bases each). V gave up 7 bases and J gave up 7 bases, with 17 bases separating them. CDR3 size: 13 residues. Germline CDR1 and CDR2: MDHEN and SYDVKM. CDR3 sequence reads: CASTSLGVWEQYF. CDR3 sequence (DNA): TGTGCCAGCACCTCACTGGGGGTCTGGGAGCAGTACTTC. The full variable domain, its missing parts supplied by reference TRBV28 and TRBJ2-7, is DVKVTQSSRYLVKRTGEKVFLECVQDMDHENMFWYRQDPGLGLRLIYFSYDVKMKEKGDIPEGYSVSREKKERFSLILESASTNQTSMYLCASTSLGVWEQYFGPGTRLTVT.

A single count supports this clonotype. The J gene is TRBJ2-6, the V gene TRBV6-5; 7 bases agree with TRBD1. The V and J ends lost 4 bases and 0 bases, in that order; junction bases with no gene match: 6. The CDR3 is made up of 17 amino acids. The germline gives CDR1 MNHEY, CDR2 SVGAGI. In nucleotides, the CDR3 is TGTGCCAGCAGTTTGACAGGGAGCTCCTCTGGGGCCAACGTCCTGACTTTC. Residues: CASSLTGSSSGANVLTF.